The clone carrying this TCR beta chain came up a few times. Its antigen is unknown. With a J-beta primer mix and a sample-barcoded 5' primer, a second PCR ran 7 to 11 cycles. From the 5' RACE reads, TCRdb called clonotypes with MiXCR, one entry per CDR3 protein. The data contain over 1,500,000 distinct CDR3 sequences, about 39% of them singletons. The sample comes from a study of blood T cells in healthy people across ages. This CDR3 comprises 13 residues. Germline assignment: CDR1 SQVTM and CDR2 ANQGSEA. The ends were cut back, 6 bases at V and 4 bases at J, with 15 bases in the middle. General study results and limits: No conclusive comparison of naive versus antigen-experienced cells was possible with unsorted PBMCs.

This receptor was identified in a human donor in good health. The rearrangement joins TRBV29-1 to TRBJ2-5; no definite D call. Sequences were obtained from blood. The CDR3 DNA reads TGCAGCGTCCCGCGCAGGTTGGGAGAGACCCAGTACTTC. Protein: CSVPRRLGETQYF.